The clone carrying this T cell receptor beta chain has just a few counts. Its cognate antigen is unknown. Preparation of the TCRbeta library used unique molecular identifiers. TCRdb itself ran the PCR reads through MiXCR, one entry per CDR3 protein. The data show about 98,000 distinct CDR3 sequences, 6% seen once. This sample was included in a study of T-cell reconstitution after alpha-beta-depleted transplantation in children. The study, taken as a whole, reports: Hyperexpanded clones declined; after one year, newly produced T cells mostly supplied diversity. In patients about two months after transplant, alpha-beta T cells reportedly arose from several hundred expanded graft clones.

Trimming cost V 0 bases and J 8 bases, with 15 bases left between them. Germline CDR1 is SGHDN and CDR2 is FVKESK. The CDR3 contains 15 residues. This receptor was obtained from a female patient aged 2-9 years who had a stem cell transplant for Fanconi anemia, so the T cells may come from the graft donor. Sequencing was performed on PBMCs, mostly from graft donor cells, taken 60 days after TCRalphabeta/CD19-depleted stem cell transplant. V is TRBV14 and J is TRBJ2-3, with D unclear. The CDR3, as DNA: TGTGCCAGCAGCCAAGATATGGGCGTGCCCCTTACGCAGTATTTT. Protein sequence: CASSQDMGVPLTQYF.